This T cell receptor beta chain was identified during a study of blood T cell repertoires in COVID-19. About the study: Acute-phase and convalescent COVID-19 samples originated in the United States, Italy and Spain. PBMCs, B-cell-depleted T cells, or T cells provided the cDNA or gDNA that made up the material.

In the original workflow: The authors estimated nucleated cell counts from reference gene primer amplification. Clones were sequenced by immunoSEQ multiplex PCR, and TCRdb holds only the in-frame ones, with some missing. D and trimming were read from the DNA, whereas the V and J calls and clone size are those reported in that table. The table shows approximately 210,000 clones, with 92% occurring only once. This CDR3 contains 15 residues. Trimming cost V 2 bases and J 1 base, with 8 bases left between them. Germline CDR1 reads LNHDA; CDR2 reads SQIVND (reference sequence). The receptor's source is a young man with acute or convalescent COVID-19. The chain links TRBV19 to TRBJ2-2; unclear D gene. What was sequenced was peripheral blood. CDR3 in DNA: TGTGCCAGTAGTATAAGAGCGAGGAACACCGGGGAGCTGTTTTTT. Its protein product is CASSIRARNTGELFF.